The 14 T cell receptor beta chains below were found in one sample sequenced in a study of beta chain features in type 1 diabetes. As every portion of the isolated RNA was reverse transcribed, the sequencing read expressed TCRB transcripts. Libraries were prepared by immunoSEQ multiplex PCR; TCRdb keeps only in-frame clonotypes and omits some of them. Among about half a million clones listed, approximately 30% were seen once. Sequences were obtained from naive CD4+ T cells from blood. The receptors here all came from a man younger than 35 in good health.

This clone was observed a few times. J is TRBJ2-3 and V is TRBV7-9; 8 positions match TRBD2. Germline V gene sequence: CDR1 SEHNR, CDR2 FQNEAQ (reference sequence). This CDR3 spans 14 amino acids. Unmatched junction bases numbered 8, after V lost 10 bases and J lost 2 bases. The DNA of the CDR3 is TGTGCCACCGGACTAGCAGGACCCACAGATACGCAGTATTTT. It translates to CATGLAGPTDTQYF.

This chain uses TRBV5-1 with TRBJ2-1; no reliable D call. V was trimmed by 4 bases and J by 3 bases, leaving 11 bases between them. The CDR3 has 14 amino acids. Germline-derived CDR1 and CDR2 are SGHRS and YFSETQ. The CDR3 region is CASSPGDDYNEQFF. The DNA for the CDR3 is TGCGCCAGCAGCCCGGGTGATGACTACAATGAGCAGTTCTTC. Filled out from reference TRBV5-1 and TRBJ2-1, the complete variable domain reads KAGVTQTPRYLIKTRGQQVTLSCSPISGHRSVSWYQQTPGQGLQFLFEYFSETQRNKGNFPGRFSGRQFSNSRSEMNVSTLELGDSALYLCASSPGDDYNEQFFGPGTRLTVL.

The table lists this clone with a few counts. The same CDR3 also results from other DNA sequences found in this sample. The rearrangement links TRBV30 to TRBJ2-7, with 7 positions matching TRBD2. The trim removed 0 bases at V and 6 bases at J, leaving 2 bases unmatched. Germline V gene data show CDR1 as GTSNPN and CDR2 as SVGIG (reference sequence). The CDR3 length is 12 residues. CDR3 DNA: TGTGCCTGGAGTGTCGGGGGGAGCGAGCAGTACTTC. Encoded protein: CAWSVGGSEQYF. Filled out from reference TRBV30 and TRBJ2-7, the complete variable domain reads SQTIHQWPATLVQPVGSPLSLECTVEGTSNPNLYWYRQAAGRGLQLLFYSVGIGQISSEVPQNLSASRPQDRQFILSSKKLLLSDSGFYLCAWSVGGSEQYFGPGTRLTVT.

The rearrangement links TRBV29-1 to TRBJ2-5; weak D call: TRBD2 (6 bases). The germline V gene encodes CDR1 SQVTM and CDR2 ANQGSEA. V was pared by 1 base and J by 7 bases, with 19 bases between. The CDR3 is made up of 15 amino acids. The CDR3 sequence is CSVEVRGVAARTQYF. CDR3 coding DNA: TGCAGCGTTGAAGTAAGGGGAGTAGCGGCCCGGACCCAGTACTTC.

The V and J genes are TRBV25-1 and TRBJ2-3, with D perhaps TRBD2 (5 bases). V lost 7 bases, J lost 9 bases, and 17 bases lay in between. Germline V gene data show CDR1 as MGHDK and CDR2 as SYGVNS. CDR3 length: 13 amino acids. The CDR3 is CASNFGGSRTQYF. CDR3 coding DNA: TGTGCCAGCAACTTCGGAGGAAGTAGAACGCAGTATTTT.

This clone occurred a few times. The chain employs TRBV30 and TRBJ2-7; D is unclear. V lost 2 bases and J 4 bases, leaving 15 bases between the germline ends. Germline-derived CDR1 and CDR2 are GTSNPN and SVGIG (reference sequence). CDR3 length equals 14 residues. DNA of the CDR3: TGTGCCTGGAGTATGGAATACCAAAGTTACGAGCAGTACTTC. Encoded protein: CAWSMEYQSYEQYF.

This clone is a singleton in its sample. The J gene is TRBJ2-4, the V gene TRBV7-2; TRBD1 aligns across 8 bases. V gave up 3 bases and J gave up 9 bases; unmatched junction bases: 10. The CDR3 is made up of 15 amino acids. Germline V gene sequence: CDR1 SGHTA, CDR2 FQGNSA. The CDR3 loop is CASSFTVGQGGIQYF. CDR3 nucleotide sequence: TGTGCCAGCAGCTTCACCGTCGGACAGGGAGGCATTCAGTACTTC.

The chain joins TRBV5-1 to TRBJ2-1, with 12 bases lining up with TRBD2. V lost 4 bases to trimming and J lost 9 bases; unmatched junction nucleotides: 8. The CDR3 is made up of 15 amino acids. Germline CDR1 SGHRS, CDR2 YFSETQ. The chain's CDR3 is CASSTGLAGIGEQFF. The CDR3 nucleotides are TGCGCCAGCAGCACAGGACTAGCGGGAATTGGTGAGCAGTTCTTC.

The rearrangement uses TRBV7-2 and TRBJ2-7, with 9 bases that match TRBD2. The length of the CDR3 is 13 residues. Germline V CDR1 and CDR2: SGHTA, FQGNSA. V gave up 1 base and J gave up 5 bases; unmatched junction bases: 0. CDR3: CASSLVAGDEQYF. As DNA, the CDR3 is TGTGCCAGCAGCTTAGTAGCGGGGGACGAGCAGTACTTC.

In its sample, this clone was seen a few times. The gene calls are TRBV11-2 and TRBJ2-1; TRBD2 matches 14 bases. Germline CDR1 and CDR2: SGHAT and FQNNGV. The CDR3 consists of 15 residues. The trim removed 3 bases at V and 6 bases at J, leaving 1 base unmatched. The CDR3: CASSFGTSGSNEQFF. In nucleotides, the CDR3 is TGTGCCAGCAGCTTCGGGACTAGCGGGAGCAATGAGCAGTTCTTC.

In DNA, the CDR3 is TGTGCCAGCAGCCAACCTCTTAGCGGGCCGATCTCCTACGAGCAGTACTTC. Its translation is CASSQPLSGPISYEQYF. The V gene is TRBV4-2, the J gene TRBJ2-7; 7 bases agree with TRBD2. CDR3 size: 17 residues. V gave up 2 bases and J gave up 0 bases; unmatched junction bases: 10. Germline assignment: CDR1 LGHNA and CDR2 YNFKEQ.

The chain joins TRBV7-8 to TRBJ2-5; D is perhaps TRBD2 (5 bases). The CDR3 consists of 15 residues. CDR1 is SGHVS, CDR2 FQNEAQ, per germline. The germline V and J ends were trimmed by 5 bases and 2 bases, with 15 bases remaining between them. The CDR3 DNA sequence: TGTGCCAGCAGCCTCCAGGCGACGGGACAAGAGACCCAGTACTTC. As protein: CASSLQATGQETQYF.

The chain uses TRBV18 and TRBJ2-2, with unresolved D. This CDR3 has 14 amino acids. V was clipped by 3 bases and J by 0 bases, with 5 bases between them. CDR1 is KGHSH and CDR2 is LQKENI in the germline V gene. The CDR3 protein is CASSPDTNTGELFF. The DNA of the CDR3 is TGTGCCAGCTCACCGGATACGAACACCGGGGAGCTGTTTTTT.

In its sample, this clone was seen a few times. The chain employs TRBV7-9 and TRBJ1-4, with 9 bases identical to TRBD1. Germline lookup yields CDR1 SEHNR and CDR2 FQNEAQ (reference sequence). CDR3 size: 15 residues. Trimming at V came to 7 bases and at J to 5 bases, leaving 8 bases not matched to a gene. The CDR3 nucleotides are TGTGCCAGCAACGTTGCCGGGACAGGGAATGAAAAACTGTTTTTT. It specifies CASNVAGTGNEKLFF.